Described below is a single TCR beta chain sequence and its context. In the study's own analysis: Amplification with reference gene primers provided the estimates of nucleated cell counts. Measured with immunoSEQ multiplex PCR; TCRdb has only the in-frame clones, and not every one. That table gives V, J and clone size, and the DNA gave D and trimming. The sample gives under 300,000 clones, 85% to 90% of which show up once; 2% to 2.5% is in the top ten. These data originate in a study of blood T cell repertoires in COVID-19. Study as a whole: The cDNA or gDNA used as material had been derived from T cells, B-cell-depleted T cells, or PBMCs.

Which cohort a participant joined came from the clinical history participants gave. V was pared by 4 bases and J by 1 base, with 9 bases of the junction left unmatched. Germline V gives CDR1 LGHDT, CDR2 YNNKEL (reference sequence). The CDR3 length is 17 residues. What was sequenced was PBMCs or T cells enriched from blood (not recorded which). The chain links TRBV3-1 (or the pseudogene TRBV3-2) to TRBJ2-3, with 9 bases lining up with TRBD2. The sequence was collected from an older woman in a cohort exposed to, infected with or recovered from COVID-19 (not recorded which). The CDR3 sequence is CASSPGGSGSRTDTQYF. CDR3 sequence (DNA): TGTGCCAGCAGCCCCGGGGGTAGCGGGAGCCGCACAGATACGCAGTATTTT.